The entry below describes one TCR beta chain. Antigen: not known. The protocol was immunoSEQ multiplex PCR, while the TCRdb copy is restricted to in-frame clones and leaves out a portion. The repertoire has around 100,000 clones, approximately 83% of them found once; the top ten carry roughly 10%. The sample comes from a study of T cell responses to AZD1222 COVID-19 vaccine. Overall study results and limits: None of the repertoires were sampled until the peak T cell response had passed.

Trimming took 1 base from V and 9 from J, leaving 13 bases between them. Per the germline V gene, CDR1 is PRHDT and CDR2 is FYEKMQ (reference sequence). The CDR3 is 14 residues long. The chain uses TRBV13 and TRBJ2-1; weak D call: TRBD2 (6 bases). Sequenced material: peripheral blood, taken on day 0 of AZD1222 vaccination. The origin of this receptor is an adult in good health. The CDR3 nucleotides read TGTGCCAGCAGCTTAGATTCGGGGCGGGGTGAGCAGTTCTTC. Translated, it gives CASSLDSGRGEQFF.